The clone carrying this T cell receptor beta chain was seen just once. Repertoires were generated with immunoSEQ multiplex PCR, while TCRdb's copy carries only in-frame clones and drops some. The sample has about 8,400 clones; nearly 60% are singletons. The sample belongs to a study of sequential checkpoint blockade in melanoma. Study overall: Patients were randomized 1:1 to nivolumab-then-ipilimumab or ipilimumab-then-nivolumab first-line.

Treatment here: randomized to nivolumab then ipilimumab (arm A) or the reverse (arm B). The receptor comes from a human donor with melanoma. The sample here was CD8+ T cells sorted from blood (inferred from file names), taken from a patient given nivolumab and ipilimumab in sequence.

The CDR3 here is CASSLGDRGPYEQYF. CDR3 coding DNA: TGCGCCAGCAGCTTGGGTGACAGGGGACCCTACGAGCAGTACTTC. The chain carries TRBV5-1 and TRBJ2-7; TRBD1 matches at 8 bases. This CDR3 is 15 amino acids long. Trimming at V came to 0 bases and at J to 2 bases, leaving 4 bases not matched to a gene. Per the germline V gene, CDR1 is SGHRS and CDR2 is YFSETQ.